These 12 T cell receptor beta chains were all obtained from the same sample, sequenced in a study of blood T cells in healthy people across ages. The second PCR ran roughly 6 to 11 cycles with a sample-barcoded 5' primer and J-beta primers. TCRdb analysed the 5' RACE reads with MiXCR anew, one entry per CDR3 protein. The data contain some 880,000 distinct CDR3 sequences, around 36% of them singletons. Sequencing used blood. These receptor sequences come from a man younger than 30 in good health.

Ten or more counts support this clonotype. The chain uses TRBV20-1 and TRBJ2-3; the D gene could be TRBD1 or TRBD2 (5 bases each). V was cut by 6 bases and J by 8 bases, with 15 bases left in between. Per the germline V gene, CDR1 is DFQATT and CDR2 is SNEGSKA (reference sequence). This CDR3 comprises 12 residues. The CDR3 bases are TGCAGTGCGGGGGACGGCGGAGGTACGCAGTATTTT. Translation: CSAGDGGGTQYF.

CDR3 in DNA: TGTGCCAGCAGTACCCAGGACAGGGGAGAGCTGTTTTTT. Protein product: CASSTQDRGELFF. The rearrangement links TRBV6-4 to TRBJ2-2, with 9 positions matching TRBD1. This CDR3 is 13 amino acids long. Germline CDR1 and CDR2: MRHNA and SNTAGT. The junction had 6 bases not matched to a gene; V was cut back by 5 bases and J by 11 bases.

This clonotype came up many times. This chain uses TRBV3-1 with TRBJ2-7; D might be TRBD2 (5 bases). The CDR3 spans 15 residues. Deletions cut 0 bases from V and 3 bases from J, with 12 bases between. The germline V gene encodes CDR1 LGHDT and CDR2 YNNKEL (reference sequence). The CDR3 region has the DNA TGTGCCAGCAGCCAAGACGGGGTTTCCCTCTACGAGCAGTACTTC. Protein sequence: CASSQDGVSLYEQYF.

This clonotype was observed a handful of times. J is TRBJ2-3 and V is TRBV29-1; D is undetermined. There are 16 residues in the CDR3. Looked up from germline, CDR1 is SQVTM and CDR2 is ANQGSEA. V was pared by 1 base and J by 0 bases, with 14 bases between. The CDR3 DNA reads as TGCAGCGTTGAAGGAGCCGTGGAAGTTAGCACAGATACGCAGTATTTT. Translated: CSVEGAVEVSTDTQYF.

This clonotype has just a few counts. This chain uses TRBV4-3 with TRBJ1-4; no reliable D call. Trimming pared 4 bases from V and 4 bases from J, leaving 13 bases between. The CDR3 runs 15 residues. Germline CDR1 reads LGHNA; CDR2 reads YSLEER. The CDR3 sequence: CASSPGWQDNEKLFF. DNA for the CDR3: TGCGCCAGCAGCCCCGGGTGGCAGGATAATGAAAAACTGTTTTTT.

The chain carries TRBV4-3 and TRBJ1-4, with D unresolved. The CDR3 has 13 amino acids. CDR1 and CDR2 from the germline V gene are LGHNA and YSLEER. Trimming left V 6 bases short and J 4 bases short, with 9 bases between. Here the CDR3 reads CASRGSVNEKLFF. The DNA for the CDR3 is TGCGCCAGCAGGGGCAGCGTTAATGAAAAACTGTTTTTT.

Remarks on this clonotype: A much larger clone is a single base away; this may be a read error. The CDR3 spells CSIPLIGYTDTQYF. The CDR3 nucleotides are TGCAGCATTCCCCTTATTGGATACACAGATACGCAGTATTTT. The V and J genes are TRBV29-1 and TRBJ2-3, with unresolved D. Germline V gives CDR1 SQVTM, CDR2 ANQGSEA. The CDR3 is 14 amino acids. The ends were cut back, 8 bases at V and 2 bases at J, with 17 bases in the middle.

The V and J genes are TRBV3-1 and TRBJ1-1; D remains unclear. The V end was cut by 6 bases, the J end by 1 base, with 12 bases between. This CDR3 has 14 residues. Looked up from germline, CDR1 is LGHDT and CDR2 is YNNKEL (reference sequence). CDR3 DNA sequence: TGTGCCAGCAGTCCCGGATCCACGAACACTGAAGCTTTCTTT. Protein product: CASSPGSTNTEAFF.

This clonotype was seen a few times. The chain links TRBV29-1 to TRBJ1-2, with D uncertain. Per germline, CDR1 SQVTM and CDR2 ANQGSEA. The length of the CDR3 is 14 residues. The V and J ends lost 0 bases and 4 bases respectively, with 12 bases between them. CDR3 DNA: TGCAGCGTTGAAGATGCCAATACGCGCTATGGCTACACCTTC. Translating gives CSVEDANTRYGYTF.

The rearrangement uses TRBV4-1 and TRBJ2-5; D is uncertain. The CDR3 totals 16 residues. In germline, CDR1 is MGHRA, CDR2 YSYEKL. The V gene lost 0 bases and the J gene lost 1 base, with 12 bases spanning the gap. The CDR3: CASSQDGLGTQETQYF. CDR3 coding DNA: TGCGCCAGCAGCCAAGATGGGTTAGGAACCCAAGAGACCCAGTACTTC.

This clonotype was detected ten times or more. The rearrangement uses TRBV20-1 and TRBJ2-3, with 8 bases aligning to TRBD2. The germline gives CDR1 DFQATT, CDR2 SNEGSKA (reference sequence). CDR3 size: 14 residues. V lost 3 bases to trimming and J lost 4 bases; unmatched junction nucleotides: 6. The CDR3 DNA reads TGCAGTGCTAGGACTAGCGTTCAATCAGATACGCAGTATTTT. Translated, it gives CSARTSVQSDTQYF.

V usage is TRBV5-1 and J usage is TRBJ1-1; tentative D call: TRBD1 (6 bases). Trimming stripped 3 bases from V and 0 bases from J, with 12 bases between. The CDR3 length is 15 residues. CDR1 and CDR2 (germline): SGHRS, YFSETQ. The CDR3 DNA follows: TGCGCCAGCAGCTCAAACAGGGAGGTGAACACTGAAGCTTTCTTT. This gives the protein CASSSNREVNTEAFF.